Following are 11 T cell receptor beta chains from one sample sequenced in a study of TIL therapy for anti-PD-1-resistant metastatic lung cancer. This was the immunoSEQ v3 assay. Repertoires were generated with immunoSEQ multiplex PCR, while TCRdb's copy carries only in-frame clones and drops some. The sample lists approximately 6,600 clones; approximately 71% were seen once. Time point specified: pre-treatment sample, taken before nivolumab and TIL therapy. Tumor tissue came from excised metastases, mostly pleural nodules or supraclavicular lymph nodes. The sequences come from tumor tissue, collected at baseline. The source is a person aged 25 to 85 with non-small cell lung cancer.

The J gene is TRBJ1-4, the V gene TRBV7-9; TRBD1 might be the D (6 bases). Between the trimmed V and J ends, which lost 5 bases and 8 bases, there was a span of 15 bases. This CDR3 has 14 residues. Germline CDR1 is SEHNR and CDR2 is FQNEAQ (reference sequence). CDR3 sequence (DNA): TGTGCCAGCAGCCCCGAGGGGGTATGGGAAAAACTGTTTTTT. It yields the protein CASSPEGVWEKLFF.

J is TRBJ2-7 and V is TRBV7-9, with D perhaps given as TRBD1 or TRBD2 (5 bases each). V shed 2 bases and J shed 0 bases, with 8 bases lying between them. The CDR3 consists of 14 residues. From germline, CDR1 is SEHNR and CDR2 FQNEAQ (reference sequence). CDR3 in amino acids: CASSLQGASYEQYF. The CDR3 bases are TGTGCCAGCAGCTTACAGGGAGCCTCCTACGAGCAGTACTTC.

The CDR3 spells CASSLTWGEKLFF. Written as DNA, the CDR3 is TGTGCCAGCAGCCTAACCTGGGGGGAAAAACTGTTTTTT. The chain recombines TRBV5-6 with TRBJ1-4, with D tentatively TRBD1 (5 bases). CDR1 SGHDT and CDR2 YYEEEE come from the germline V gene. This CDR3 is built from 13 residues. V was clipped by 4 bases and J by 8 bases, with 12 bases between them.

The V and J genes are TRBV3-1 (or the pseudogene TRBV3-2) and TRBJ2-2; D is perhaps TRBD2 (6 bases). V lost 1 base and J 9 bases, leaving 12 bases between the germline ends. The CDR3 loop spans 14 amino acids. Germline assignment: CDR1 LGHDT and CDR2 YNNKEL (reference sequence). The CDR3 coding sequence is TGTGCCAGCAGCCAAGTAGCGGTTGGCCGGGAGCTGTTTTTT. Translating it yields CASSQVAVGRELFF.

The chain carries TRBV2 and TRBJ2-1; no reliable D call. The CDR3 totals 12 residues. Germline values: CDR1 SNHLY, CDR2 FYNNEI. Trimming took off 10 bases at V and 9 bases at J, with 16 bases between the two ends. In nucleotides, the CDR3 is TGTGCCACTGGATCCCCCGGGCGTGAGCAGTTCTTC. Amino acid sequence: CATGSPGREQFF.

The DNA of the CDR3 is TGTGCCAGCATGGGACGGACTAATTCACCCCTCCACTTT. Amino acids: CASMGRTNSPLHF. This chain connects TRBV27 to TRBJ1-6; maybe TRBD1 (5 bases). Trimming took 7 bases from V and 6 from J, leaving 10 bases between them. Germline V gene lookup returns CDR1 MNHEY and CDR2 SMNVEV (reference sequence). The CDR3 has 13 amino acids.

Only a few counts were recorded for this clone. The chain combines TRBV29-1 with TRBJ2-5; 8 bases line up with TRBD2. CDR1 is SQVTM, CDR2 ANQGSEA, per germline. Trimming at V came to 4 bases and at J to 1 base, leaving 2 bases not matched to a gene. There are 13 residues in the CDR3. The CDR3 region is CSVASGSQETQYF. CDR3 in DNA: TGCAGCGTTGCGAGCGGGAGCCAAGAGACCCAGTACTTC.

This chain links TRBV4-1 with TRBJ2-1; no firm D call. This CDR3 is built from 15 residues. Germline values: CDR1 MGHRA, CDR2 YSYEKL. V lost 5 bases and J 0 bases, leaving 11 bases between the germline ends. DNA for the CDR3: TGCGCCAGCAGCACGAGTCGAGCCTCCTACAATGAGCAGTTCTTC. Protein: CASSTSRASYNEQFF.

The V call is TRBV7-8, the J call TRBJ1-1, with 7 bases aligning to TRBD1. This CDR3 comprises 17 residues. V shed 5 bases, J shed 0 bases, and the junction held 12 bases outside the gene matches. The V gene's germline CDR1 is SGHVS and CDR2 FQNEAQ. The CDR3 loop reads CASSPYPRQGMNTEAFF. Here the CDR3 DNA reads TGTGCCAGCAGCCCCTACCCAAGACAGGGAATGAACACTGAAGCTTTCTTT.

The chain has TRBV19 and TRBJ1-1; TRBD1 matches 12 bases. The CDR3 is made up of 17 amino acids. The trim removed 4 bases at V and 10 bases at J, leaving 16 bases unmatched. Germline loops: CDR1 LNHDA, CDR2 SQIVND (reference sequence). CDR3 nucleotides: TGTGCCAGTAGTACCCAGCCGGGACAGGGGGCGCGATTATCAGCTTTCTTT. Translated, it gives CASSTQPGQGARLSAFF.

This clone occurred once. This chain joins TRBV21-1 and TRBJ1-5; TRBD1 reflects the table's D call only, with no check against the DNA. TRBV21-1 is noted as a pseudogene. CDR3 length equals 15 residues. The CDR3 sequence is CASSKDTGSNQPQHF. CDR3 DNA: TGTGCCAGCAGCAAAGACACAGGGAGCAATCAGCCCCAGCATTTT.